This TCR beta chain was identified in a study of T cells in Graves' hyperthyroidism and ophthalmopathy (dated by TCRdb to between 2018 and 2021). With regard to the full study: Peripheral blood samples were taken at initial diagnosis, before any treatment was given. A discovery cohort of roughly 96 patients, approximately 45 with Graves' ophthalmopathy and approximately 57 with stable Graves' hyperthyroidism, was used to find distinguishing TCR V-J signatures. Whether ophthalmopathy could be predicted prospectively was tested in an independent validation cohort made up of 18 to 20 hyperthyroidism patients plus 17 patients who later progressed to ophthalmopathy. The approximately 90 discovery patients were divided at random into training and test sets in a 7:3 ratio. Thyroid tissue and blood T-cell repertoires from about 6 Graves' hyperthyroidism patients were also compared in the study. Once sampling was done, hyperthyroidism patients were given methimazole at a starting dose of 30 mg daily, whereas ophthalmopathy patients were given high-dose intravenous methylprednisolone. According to the paper, TCR Vbeta CDR3 sequencing was carried out on approximately 140 peripheral blood samples, which came from under 50 ophthalmopathy, around 74 hyperthyroidism and approximately 17 progressor patients. Results the study describes overall, beyond this receptor: Most expanded thyroid clonotypes (frequency above 0.001) were also detected in blood, suggesting blood repertoires may reflect thyroid immune responses. No statistical method was used to set the sample size in advance, and investigators knew the group allocation. In validation, progression to ophthalmopathy was predicted by the model with 55% to 71% sensitivity and roughly 76% specificity, a median of 6.5 months before onset. In cross-validation, a model built on a 13 V-J signature told ophthalmopathy apart from stable hyperthyroidism with 87.88% sensitivity and roughly 81% specificity, and in testing the same model reached 80%/75%.

There are many counts of this clonotype. Which antigen it targets is not known. The sample holds no much larger clone one base away, and base qualities are not on file. Stable Graves' hyperthyroidism was defined as the absence of progression to ophthalmopathy over 18 months of follow-up. Hyperthyroidism patients were newly diagnosed, had a disease duration of under 2 months, and were aged 18 to 65 years. Exclusion was applied to patients with uncontrolled infections, other autoimmune diseases, pregnancy or lactation. Diagnoses were established on the basis of clinical symptoms, serum thyroxine and TRAb, thyroid ultrasound, and orbital computed tomography. PBMCs were separated from roughly 9.6 ml of fresh peripheral blood using Ficoll-Paque density gradient centrifugation. Total RNA was extracted with Trizol reagent, and quality was checked on an Agilent 2100 Bioanalyzer. The TCR beta CDR3 regions were amplified from the RNA transcripts. The TCR CDR3 was subjected to a first round of RT-PCR using the HTBI primer set and the Qiagen OneStep RT-PCR kit. Libraries were constructed in a second round of multiplex PCR, after which size selection and purification were performed. Libraries were sequenced paired-end with 100 bp reads on an Illumina HiSeq2000. Concerning the study's data processing: SOAPnuke was used to process the raw data, throwing out any read that contained adapters or uncalled bases, had a mean Phred below 15, or lacked an exact constant-primer or identifier match. COPE v1.2.5 was used to merge high-quality paired reads, and clonotypes were defined as unique nucleotide sequences. MiTCR v1.1 was used to align clonotypes to the IMGT TRBV, TRBD and TRBJ reference segments. The analysis was restricted to V-J combinations with a frequency above 0.0001, which together covered roughly 99% of the repertoires. A TCS score was defined as the ratio of F50 (clonal expansion) to E x V (chaos), with BLOSUM62-based TCRdist applied between CDR3 peptides within each V-J. Welch's t-statistics and random forest reduced some 510 V-J features to 10 to 15, which were used in a naive Bayes classifier (R e1071). The public reads were reanalyzed by TCRdb: fastp trimming at Q25, MiXCR alignment, in-frame beta chains only. Each CDR3 protein appears once, grouped with its most common genes and DNA. These V and J calls are TCRdb output, not the study's own analysis. Here the sample has about 740,000 distinct CDR3 sequences; 14% occur a single time. The ten largest account for more than 8.5% of the sample.

This clonotype was obtained from a woman aged 18 to 35 with Graves' hyperthyroidism. Sequencing input: blood.

The CDR3 region: CSARSYSGSSYNEQFF. The DNA sequence follows: TGCAGTGCTAGAAGTTATAGCGGGAGCTCCTACAATGAGCAGTTCTTC. In this chain, TRBV20-1 is recombined with TRBJ2-1, and TRBD2 aligns with 9 junction nucleotides. Inclusive of the bounding cysteine and phenylalanine, the CDR3 is 16 residues long. Only the CDR3 part of the read is kept: 48 bases, read in frame from the first base. Unmatched junction bases come to 5, with V trimmed by 2 bases and J by 0 bases. Per the germline V gene (reference sequence), DFQATT is the CDR1 and SNEGSKA is the CDR2.